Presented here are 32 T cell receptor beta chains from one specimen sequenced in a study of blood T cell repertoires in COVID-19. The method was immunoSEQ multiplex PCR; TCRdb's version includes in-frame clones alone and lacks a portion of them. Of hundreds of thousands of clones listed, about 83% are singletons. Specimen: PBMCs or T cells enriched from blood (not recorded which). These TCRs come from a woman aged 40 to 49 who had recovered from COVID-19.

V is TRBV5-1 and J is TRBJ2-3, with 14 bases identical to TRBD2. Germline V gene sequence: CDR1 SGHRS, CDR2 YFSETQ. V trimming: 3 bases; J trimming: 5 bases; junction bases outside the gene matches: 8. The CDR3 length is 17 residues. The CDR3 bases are TGCGCCAGCAGCTCCCCCGGGACTAGCGGGAGTGGAGATACGCAGTATTTT. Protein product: CASSSPGTSGSGDTQYF.

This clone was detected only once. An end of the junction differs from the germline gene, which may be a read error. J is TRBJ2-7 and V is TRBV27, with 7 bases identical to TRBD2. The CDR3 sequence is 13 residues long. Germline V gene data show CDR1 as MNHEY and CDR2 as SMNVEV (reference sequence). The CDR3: CASSLSWGGGQYF. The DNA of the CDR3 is TGTGCCAGCAGTCTATCTTGGGGGGGAGGGCAGTACTTC.

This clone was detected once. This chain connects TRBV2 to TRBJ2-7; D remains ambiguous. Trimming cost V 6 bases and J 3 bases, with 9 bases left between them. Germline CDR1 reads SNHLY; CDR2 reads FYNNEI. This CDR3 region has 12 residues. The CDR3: CASRPSGYEQYF. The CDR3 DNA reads TGTGCCAGCAGACCCTCGGGCTACGAGCAGTACTTC. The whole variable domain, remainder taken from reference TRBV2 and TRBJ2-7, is EPEVTQTPSHQVTQMGQEVILRCVPISNHLYFYWYRQILGQKVEFLVSFYNNEISEKSEIFDDQFSVERPDGSNFTLKIRSTKLEDSAMYFCASRPSGYEQYFGPGTRLTVT.

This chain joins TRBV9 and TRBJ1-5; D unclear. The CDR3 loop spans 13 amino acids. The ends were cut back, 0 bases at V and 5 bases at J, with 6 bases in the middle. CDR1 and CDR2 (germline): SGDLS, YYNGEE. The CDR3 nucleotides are TGTGCCAGCAGCGTAGCCGGTGATCAGCCCCAGCATTTT. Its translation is CASSVAGDQPQHF.

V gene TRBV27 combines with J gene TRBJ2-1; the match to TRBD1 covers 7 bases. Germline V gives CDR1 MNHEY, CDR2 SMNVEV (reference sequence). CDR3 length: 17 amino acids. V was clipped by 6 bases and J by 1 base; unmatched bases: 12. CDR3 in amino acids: CASSKGAEAVSYNEQFF. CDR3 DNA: TGTGCCAGCAGCAAGGGGGCTGAAGCGGTTTCCTACAATGAGCAGTTCTTC.

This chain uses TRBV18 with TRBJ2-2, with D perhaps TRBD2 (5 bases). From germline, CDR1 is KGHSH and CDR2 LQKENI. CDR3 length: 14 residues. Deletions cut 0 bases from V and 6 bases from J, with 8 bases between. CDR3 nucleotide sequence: TGTGCCAGCTCACCACCAAGCGGCGCCGGGGAGCTGTTTTTT. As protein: CASSPPSGAGELFF.

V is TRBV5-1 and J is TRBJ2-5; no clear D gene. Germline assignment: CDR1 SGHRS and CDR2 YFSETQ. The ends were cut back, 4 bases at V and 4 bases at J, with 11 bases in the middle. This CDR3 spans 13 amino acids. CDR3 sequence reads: CASSRSPIETQYF. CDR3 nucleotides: TGCGCCAGCAGCCGGTCCCCGATAGAGACCCAGTACTTC.

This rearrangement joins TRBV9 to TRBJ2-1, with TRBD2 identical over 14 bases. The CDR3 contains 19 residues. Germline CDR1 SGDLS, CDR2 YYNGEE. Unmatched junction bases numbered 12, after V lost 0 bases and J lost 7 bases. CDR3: CASSVGRATSGRARNEQFF. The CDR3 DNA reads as TGTGCCAGCAGCGTAGGGAGGGCGACTAGCGGGAGGGCCCGGAATGAGCAGTTCTTC.

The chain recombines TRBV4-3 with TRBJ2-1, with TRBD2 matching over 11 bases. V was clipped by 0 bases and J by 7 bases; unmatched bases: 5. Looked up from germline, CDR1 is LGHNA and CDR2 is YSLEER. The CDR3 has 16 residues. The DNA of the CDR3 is TGCGCCAGCAGCCAAGATACGGGACTAGCGGTTAATGAGCAGTTCTTC. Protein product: CASSQDTGLAVNEQFF.

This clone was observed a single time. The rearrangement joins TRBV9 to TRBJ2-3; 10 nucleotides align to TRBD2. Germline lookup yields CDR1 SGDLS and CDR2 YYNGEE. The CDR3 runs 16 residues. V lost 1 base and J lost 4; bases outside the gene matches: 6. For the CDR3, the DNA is TGTGCCAGCAGCGTAACCCCTAGCGGGGGTGCAGATACGCAGTATTTT. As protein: CASSVTPSGGADTQYF.

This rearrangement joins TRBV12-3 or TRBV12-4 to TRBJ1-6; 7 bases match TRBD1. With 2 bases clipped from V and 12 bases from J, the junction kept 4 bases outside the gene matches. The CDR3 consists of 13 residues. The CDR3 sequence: CASSLQHRGPLHF. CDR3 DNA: TGTGCCAGCAGTTTACAACACAGGGGACCCCTCCACTTT.

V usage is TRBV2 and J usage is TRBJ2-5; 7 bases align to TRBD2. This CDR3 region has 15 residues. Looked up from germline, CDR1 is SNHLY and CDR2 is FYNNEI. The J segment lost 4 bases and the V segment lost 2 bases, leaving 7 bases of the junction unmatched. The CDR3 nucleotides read TGTGCCAGCAGTGAACAGGGAGGGCCTGGAGAGACCCAGTACTTC. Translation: CASSEQGGPGETQYF.

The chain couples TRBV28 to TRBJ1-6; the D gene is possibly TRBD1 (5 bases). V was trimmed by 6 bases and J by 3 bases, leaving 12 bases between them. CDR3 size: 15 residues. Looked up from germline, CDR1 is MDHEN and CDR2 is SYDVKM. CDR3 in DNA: TGTGCCAGCAGCCCATCAGGGATCTATAATTCACCCCTCCACTTT. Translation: CASSPSGIYNSPLHF.

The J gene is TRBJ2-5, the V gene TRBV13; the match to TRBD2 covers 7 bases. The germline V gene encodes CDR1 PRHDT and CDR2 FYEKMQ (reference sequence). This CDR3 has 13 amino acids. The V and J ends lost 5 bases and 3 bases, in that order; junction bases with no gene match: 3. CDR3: CASSEGTKETQYF. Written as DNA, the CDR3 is TGTGCCAGCAGCGAAGGGACTAAAGAGACCCAGTACTTC.

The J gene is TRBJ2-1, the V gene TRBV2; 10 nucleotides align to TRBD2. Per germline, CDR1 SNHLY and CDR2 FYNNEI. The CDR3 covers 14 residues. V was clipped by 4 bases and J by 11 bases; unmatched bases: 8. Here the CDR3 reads CASSGAGTSAKQFF. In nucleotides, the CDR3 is TGTGCCAGCAGTGGGGCCGGGACTAGCGCTAAGCAGTTCTTC.

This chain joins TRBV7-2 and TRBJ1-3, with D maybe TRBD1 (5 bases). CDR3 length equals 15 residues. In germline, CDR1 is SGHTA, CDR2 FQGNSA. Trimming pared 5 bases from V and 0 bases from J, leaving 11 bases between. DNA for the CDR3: TGTGCCAGCAGCCATGACGGGGGCTCTGGAAACACCATATATTTT. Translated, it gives CASSHDGGSGNTIYF.

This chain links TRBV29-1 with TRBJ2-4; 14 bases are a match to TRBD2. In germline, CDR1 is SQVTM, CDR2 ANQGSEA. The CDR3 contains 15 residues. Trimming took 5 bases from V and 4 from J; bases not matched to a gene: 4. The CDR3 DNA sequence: TGCAGCGTTAGGGGACTAGCGGGAGAGAAAAACATTCAGTACTTC. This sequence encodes CSVRGLAGEKNIQYF. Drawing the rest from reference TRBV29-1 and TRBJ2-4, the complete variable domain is SAVISQKPSRDICQRGTSLTIQCQVDSQVTMMFWYRQQPGQSLTLIATANQGSEATYESGFVIDKFPISRPNLTFSTLTVSNMSPEDSSIYLCSVRGLAGEKNIQYFGAGTRLSVL.

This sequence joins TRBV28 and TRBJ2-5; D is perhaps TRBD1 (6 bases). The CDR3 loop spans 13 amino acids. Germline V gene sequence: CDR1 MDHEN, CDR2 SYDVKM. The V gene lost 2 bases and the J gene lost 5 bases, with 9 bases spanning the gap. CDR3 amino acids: CASSLAQGETQYF. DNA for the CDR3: TGTGCCAGCAGTTTAGCGCAGGGGGAGACCCAGTACTTC.

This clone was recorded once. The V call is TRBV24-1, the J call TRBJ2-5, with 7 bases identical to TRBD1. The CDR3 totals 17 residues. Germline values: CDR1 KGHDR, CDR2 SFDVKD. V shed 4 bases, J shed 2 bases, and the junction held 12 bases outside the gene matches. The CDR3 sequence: CATSERGRLALQETQYF. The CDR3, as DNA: TGTGCCACCAGTGAAAGGGGGCGGCTAGCACTTCAAGAGACCCAGTACTTC.

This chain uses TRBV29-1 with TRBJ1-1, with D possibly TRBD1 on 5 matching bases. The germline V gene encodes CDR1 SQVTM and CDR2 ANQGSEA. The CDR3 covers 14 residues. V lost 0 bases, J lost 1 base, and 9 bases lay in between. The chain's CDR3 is CSVEDPQENTEAFF. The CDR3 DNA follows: TGCAGCGTTGAAGATCCACAGGAGAACACTGAAGCTTTCTTT.

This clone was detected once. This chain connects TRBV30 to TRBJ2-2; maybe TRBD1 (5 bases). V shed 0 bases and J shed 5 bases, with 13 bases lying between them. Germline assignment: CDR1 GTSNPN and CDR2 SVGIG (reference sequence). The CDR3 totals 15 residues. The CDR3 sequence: CAWSVRVGRTGELFF. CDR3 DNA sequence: TGTGCCTGGAGTGTACGGGTGGGGCGAACCGGGGAGCTGTTTTTT.

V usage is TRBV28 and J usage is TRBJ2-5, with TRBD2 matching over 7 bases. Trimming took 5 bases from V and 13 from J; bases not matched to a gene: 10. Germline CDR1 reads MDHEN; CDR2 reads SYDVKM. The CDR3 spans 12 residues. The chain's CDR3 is CASSISGRGGYF. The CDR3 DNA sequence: TGTGCCAGCAGTATATCAGGCCGCGGGGGGTACTTC.

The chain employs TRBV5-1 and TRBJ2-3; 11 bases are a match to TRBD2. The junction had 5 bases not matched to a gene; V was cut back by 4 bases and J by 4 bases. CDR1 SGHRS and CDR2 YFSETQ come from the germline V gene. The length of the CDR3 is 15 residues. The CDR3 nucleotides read TGCGCCAGCAGCACTAGCGGGAGAGGAGCAGATACGCAGTATTTT. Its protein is CASSTSGRGADTQYF.

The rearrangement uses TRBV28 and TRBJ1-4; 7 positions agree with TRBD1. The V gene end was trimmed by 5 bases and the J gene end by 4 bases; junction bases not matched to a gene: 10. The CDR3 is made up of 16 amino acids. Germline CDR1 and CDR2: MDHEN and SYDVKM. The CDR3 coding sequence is TGTGCCAGCAGTCCCCTCGGCAGGGGGGATAATGAAAAACTGTTTTTT. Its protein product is CASSPLGRGDNEKLFF.

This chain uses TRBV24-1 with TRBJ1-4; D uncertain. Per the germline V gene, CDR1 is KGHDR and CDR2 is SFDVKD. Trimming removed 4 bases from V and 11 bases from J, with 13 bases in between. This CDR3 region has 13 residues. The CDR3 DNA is TGTGCCACCAGTGACTGGGCCCTCAGGAAACTGTTTTTT. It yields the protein CATSDWALRKLFF.

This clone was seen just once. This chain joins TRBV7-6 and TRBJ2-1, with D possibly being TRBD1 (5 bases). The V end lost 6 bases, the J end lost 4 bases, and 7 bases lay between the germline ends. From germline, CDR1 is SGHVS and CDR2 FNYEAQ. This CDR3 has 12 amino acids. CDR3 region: CASSDRYNEQFF. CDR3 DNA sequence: TGTGCCAGCAGTGACAGATACAATGAGCAGTTCTTC. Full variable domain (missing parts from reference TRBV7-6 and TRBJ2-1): GAGVSQSPRYKVTKRGQDVALRCDPISGHVSLYWYRQALGQGPEFLTYFNYEAQQDKSGLPNDRFSAERPEGSISTLTIQRTEQRDSAMYRCASSDRYNEQFFGPGTRLTVL.

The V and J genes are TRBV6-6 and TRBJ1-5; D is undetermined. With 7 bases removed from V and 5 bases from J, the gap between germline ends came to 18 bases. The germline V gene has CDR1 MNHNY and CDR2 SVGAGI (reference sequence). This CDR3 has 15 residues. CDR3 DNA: TGTGCCAGCACCAGAGTAAGTTCGGGAGATCAGCCCCAGCATTTT. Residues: CASTRVSSGDQPQHF.

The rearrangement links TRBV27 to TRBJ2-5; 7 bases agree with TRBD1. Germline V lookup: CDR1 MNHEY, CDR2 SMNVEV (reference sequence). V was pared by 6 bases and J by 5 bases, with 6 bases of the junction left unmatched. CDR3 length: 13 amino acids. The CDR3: CASRHRGMETQYF. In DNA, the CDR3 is TGTGCCAGCAGACACAGGGGTATGGAGACCCAGTACTTC.

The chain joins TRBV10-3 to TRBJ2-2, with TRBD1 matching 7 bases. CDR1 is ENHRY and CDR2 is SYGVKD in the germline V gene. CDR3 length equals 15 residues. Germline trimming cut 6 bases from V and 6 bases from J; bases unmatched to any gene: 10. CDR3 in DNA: TGTGCCATCAGAAAGGGGGCCGGTGGGGCCGGGGAGCTGTTTTTT. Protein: CAIRKGAGGAGELFF.

The CDR3 bases are TGTGCCAGCAGCCAAACACTACTAGCGGGAGTGAACAATGAGCAGTTCTTC. It codes for CASSQTLLAGVNNEQFF. The V call is TRBV6-2 or TRBV6-3, the J call TRBJ2-1; 11 bases align to TRBD2. In germline, CDR1 is MNHEY, CDR2 SVGEGT. The CDR3 totals 17 residues. The junction had 12 bases not matched to a gene; V was cut back by 6 bases and J by 5 bases.

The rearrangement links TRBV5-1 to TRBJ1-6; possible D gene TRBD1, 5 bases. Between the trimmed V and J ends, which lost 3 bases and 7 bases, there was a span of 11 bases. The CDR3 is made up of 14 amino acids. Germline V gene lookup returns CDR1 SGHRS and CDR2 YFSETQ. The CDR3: CASSSGTKNSPLHF. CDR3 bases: TGCGCCAGCAGCTCCGGGACTAAGAATTCACCCCTCCACTTT.

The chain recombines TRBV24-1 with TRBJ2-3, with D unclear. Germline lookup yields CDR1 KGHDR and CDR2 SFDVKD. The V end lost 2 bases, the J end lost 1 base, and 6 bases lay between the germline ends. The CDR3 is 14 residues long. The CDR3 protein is CATSDYQGTDTQYF. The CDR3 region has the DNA TGTGCCACCAGTGATTACCAGGGCACAGATACGCAGTATTTT.